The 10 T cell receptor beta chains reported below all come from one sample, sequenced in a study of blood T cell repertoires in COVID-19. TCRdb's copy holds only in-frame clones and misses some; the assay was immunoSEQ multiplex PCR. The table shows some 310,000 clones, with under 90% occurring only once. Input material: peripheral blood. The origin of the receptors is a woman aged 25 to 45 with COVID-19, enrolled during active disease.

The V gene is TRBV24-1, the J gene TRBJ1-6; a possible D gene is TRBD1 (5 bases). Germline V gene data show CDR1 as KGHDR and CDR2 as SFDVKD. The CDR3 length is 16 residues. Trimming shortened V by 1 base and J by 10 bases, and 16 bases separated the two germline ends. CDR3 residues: CATSDFVSPGQSPLHF. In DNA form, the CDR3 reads TGTGCCACCAGTGATTTTGTCAGCCCTGGACAATCACCCCTCCACTTT.

The CDR3 DNA reads TGTGCCAGCAGTTCGCAAGGACAGGGATATTCACCCCTCCACTTT. Amino acids: CASSSQGQGYSPLHF. J is TRBJ1-6 and V is TRBV28, with 8 bases matching TRBD1. This CDR3 comprises 15 residues. Germline assignment: CDR1 MDHEN and CDR2 SYDVKM. The V and J ends lost 4 bases and 8 bases, in that order; junction bases with no gene match: 7.

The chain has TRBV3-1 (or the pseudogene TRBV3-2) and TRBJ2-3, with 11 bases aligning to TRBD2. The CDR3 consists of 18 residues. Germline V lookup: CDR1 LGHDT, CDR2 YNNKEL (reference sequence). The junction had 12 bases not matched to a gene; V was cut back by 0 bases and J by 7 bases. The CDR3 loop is CASSQDIPTSGDPHTQYF. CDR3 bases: TGTGCCAGCAGCCAAGATATCCCGACTAGCGGGGACCCACATACGCAGTATTTT.

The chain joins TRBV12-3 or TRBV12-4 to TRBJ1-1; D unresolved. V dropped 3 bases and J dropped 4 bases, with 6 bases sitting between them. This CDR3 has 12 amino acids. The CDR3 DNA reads TGTGCCAGCAGTTTCGGTGTCACTGAAGCTTTCTTT. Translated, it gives CASSFGVTEAFF.

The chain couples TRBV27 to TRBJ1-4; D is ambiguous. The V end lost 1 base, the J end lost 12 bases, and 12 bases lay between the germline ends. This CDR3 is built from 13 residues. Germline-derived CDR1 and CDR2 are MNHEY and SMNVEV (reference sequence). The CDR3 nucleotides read TGTGCCAGCAGTTTATACCCACTCAGCGAACTGTTTTTT. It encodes CASSLYPLSELFF.

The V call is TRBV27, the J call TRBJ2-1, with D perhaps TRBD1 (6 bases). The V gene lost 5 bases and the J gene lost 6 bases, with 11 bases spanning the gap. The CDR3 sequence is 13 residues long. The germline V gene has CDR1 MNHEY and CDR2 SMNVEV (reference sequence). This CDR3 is CASSVRGLNEQFF. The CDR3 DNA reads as TGTGCCAGCAGTGTCAGGGGTCTCAATGAGCAGTTCTTC.

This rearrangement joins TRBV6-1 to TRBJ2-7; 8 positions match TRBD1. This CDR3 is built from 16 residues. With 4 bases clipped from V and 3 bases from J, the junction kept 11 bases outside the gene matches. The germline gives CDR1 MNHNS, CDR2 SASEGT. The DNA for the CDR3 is TGTGCCAGCAGTGGCAGGGGACAGGCGAGCCTCTACGAGCAGTACTTC. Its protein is CASSGRGQASLYEQYF.

The DNA of the CDR3 is TGTGCCAGCAGCTTAGTAGGACAGGGGATCAGAAACACTGAAGCTTTCTTT. Translated, it gives CASSLVGQGIRNTEAFF. The chain carries TRBV7-2 and TRBJ1-1, with TRBD1 matching over 9 bases. V dropped 1 base and J dropped 2; count of bases not matched to a gene: 8. The germline V gene has CDR1 SGHTA and CDR2 FQGNSA. This CDR3 is built from 17 residues.

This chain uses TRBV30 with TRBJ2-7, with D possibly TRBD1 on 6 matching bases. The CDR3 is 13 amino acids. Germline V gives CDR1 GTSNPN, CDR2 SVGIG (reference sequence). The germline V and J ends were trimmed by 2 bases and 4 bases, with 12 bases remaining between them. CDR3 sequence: CAWSTGLGYEQYF. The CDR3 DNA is TGTGCCTGGAGTACAGGGCTTGGGTACGAGCAGTACTTC.

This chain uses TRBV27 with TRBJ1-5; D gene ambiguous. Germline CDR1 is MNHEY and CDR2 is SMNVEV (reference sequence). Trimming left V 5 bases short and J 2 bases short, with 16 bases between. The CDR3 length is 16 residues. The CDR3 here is CASSPRDLTGNQPQHF. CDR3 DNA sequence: TGTGCCAGCAGTCCGAGGGATTTAACGGGCAATCAGCCCCAGCATTTT.